Listed below are T cell receptor beta chains from one sample, sequenced in a study of CD8+ T cells in alopecia areata. The data were produced by immunoSEQ multiplex PCR, yet TCRdb's version contains in-frame clones alone and is incomplete. The data contain 140,000 or so clones, roughly 60% of them singletons. Sample: CD8+ T cells sorted from blood. Receptors originate from a human donor in good health. Both conserved end residues are part of each CDR3. D genes are given only for firm matches. A row's size may be missing; if present it is once, few, many or a size class.

clone size: once
V gene: TRBV27
J gene: TRBJ2-7
D gene: .
CDR3 DNA: TGTGCCAGCAGTAGAGGGAAGAACAACGAGCAGTACTTC
CDR3 protein: CASSRGKNNEQYF

clone size: .
V gene: TRBV28
J gene: TRBJ1-5
D gene: .
CDR3 DNA: TGTGCCAGCAGTCCCCTTCGACAGGCTAATCAGCCCCAGCATTTT
CDR3 protein: CASSPLRQANQPQHF

clone size: .
V gene: TRBV5-4
J gene: TRBJ2-3
D gene: TRBD2
CDR3 DNA: TGTGCCAGCAGCTTGGCCGTTAGCGGGAATACAGATACGCAGTATTTT
CDR3 protein: CASSLAVSGNTDTQYF

clone size: .
V gene: TRBV19
J gene: TRBJ1-2
D gene: .
CDR3 DNA: TGTGCCAGTAGTATTAGTGGAGGCGACTATGGCTACACCTTC
CDR3 protein: CASSISGGDYGYTF

clone size: .
V gene: TRBV29-1
J gene: TRBJ2-7
D gene: .
CDR3 DNA: TGCAGCGTCGCAAAAGGGGGCTACGAGCAGTACTTC
CDR3 protein: CSVAKGGYEQYF

clone size: .
V gene: TRBV15
J gene: TRBJ2-2
D gene: .
CDR3 DNA: TGTGCCACCAGCAGAGAGCAAGAGGACACCGGGGAGCTGTTTTTT
CDR3 protein: CATSREQEDTGELFF

clone size: .
V gene: TRBV27
J gene: TRBJ2-1
D gene: .
CDR3 DNA: TGTGCCAGCAGTTTTCCGGGAGTTGAGCAGTTCTTC
CDR3 protein: CASSFPGVEQFF

clone size: .
V gene: TRBV13
J gene: TRBJ2-3
D gene: TRBD2
CDR3 DNA: TGTGCCAGCAGCCTAACCGCTAGCGGGGGCGGGCAGTATTTT
CDR3 protein: CASSLTASGGGQYF

clone size: .
V gene: TRBV2
J gene: TRBJ2-7
D gene: .
CDR3 DNA: TGTGCCAGCAGTGGCGTCCGCTCCTACGAGCAGTACTTC
CDR3 protein: CASSGVRSYEQYF

clone size: .
V gene: TRBV19
J gene: TRBJ2-5
D gene: .
CDR3 DNA: TGTGCCAGTAGTATAGGGGGAATAGAGACCCAGTACTTC
CDR3 protein: CASSIGGIETQYF

clone size: .
V gene: TRBV11-2
J gene: TRBJ2-5
D gene: .
CDR3 DNA: TGTGCCAGCAGCGACTCTGGCCGGCGCGTGGAGACCCAGTACTTC
CDR3 protein: CASSDSGRRVETQYF

clone size: .
V gene: TRBV27
J gene: TRBJ2-7
D gene: TRBD2
CDR3 DNA: TGTGCCAGCAGTTGGCAAGCGGGGAACTACGAGCAGTACTTC
CDR3 protein: CASSWQAGNYEQYF

clone size: .
V gene: TRBV4-1
J gene: TRBJ1-2
D gene: .
CDR3 DNA: TGCGCCAGCAGCCTTTGGACTGACTATGGCTACACCTTC
CDR3 protein: CASSLWTDYGYTF

clone size: .
V gene: TRBV5-6
J gene: TRBJ2-5
D gene: TRBD1
CDR3 DNA: TGTGCCAGCAGCCTGGACAGGGGGTATGAGACCCAGTACTTC
CDR3 protein: CASSLDRGYETQYF

clone size: .
V gene: TRBV5-1
J gene: TRBJ2-7
D gene: .
CDR3 DNA: TGCGCCAGCAGCGATTCCTACGAGCAGTACTTC
CDR3 protein: CASSDSYEQYF

clone size: .
V gene: TRBV4-2
J gene: TRBJ1-2
D gene: .
CDR3 DNA: TGTGCCAGCAGCCAGAGGGGCCCCCCAGGCTACACCTTC
CDR3 protein: CASSQRGPPGYTF

clone size: .
V gene: TRBV4-1
J gene: TRBJ2-7
D gene: TRBD2
CDR3 DNA: TGCGCCAGCAGCCAAGTAGTAGCGGGAGTAGAGTACGAGCAGTACTTC
CDR3 protein: CASSQVVAGVEYEQYF

clone size: .
V gene: TRBV7-9
J gene: TRBJ2-5
D gene: TRBD2
CDR3 DNA: TGTGCCAGCAGCCCCCGGACTAGCGAGAAAGAGACCCAGTACTTC
CDR3 protein: CASSPRTSEKETQYF

clone size: .
V gene: TRBV5-1
J gene: TRBJ1-2
D gene: .
CDR3 DNA: TGCGCCAGCAGCTTGATCGGCCAGGGTCCGCCTACCCCCACCTTC
CDR3 protein: CASSLIGQGPPTPTF

clone size: .
V gene: TRBV29-1
J gene: TRBJ2-1
D gene: TRBD2
CDR3 DNA: TGCAGCGTTGCGACTAGCGGGAGAGACAATGAGCAGTTCTTC
CDR3 protein: CSVATSGRDNEQFF

clone size: .
V gene: TRBV2
J gene: TRBJ2-6
D gene: .
CDR3 DNA: TGTGCCAGCAGTGTGTCTCGATCGGGCGGGGCCAACGTCCTGACTTTC
CDR3 protein: CASSVSRSGGANVLTF

clone size: medium-sized
V gene: TRBV6-4
J gene: TRBJ2-2
D gene: TRBD1
CDR3 DNA: TGTGCCAGCAGTGGGACAGGGGGCACCGGGGAGCTGTTTTTT
CDR3 protein: CASSGTGGTGELFF

clone size: few
V gene: TRBV25-1
J gene: TRBJ2-7
D gene: .
CDR3 DNA: TGTGCCAGCAGTGATGCCAGGGGCTCCTACGAGCAGTACTTC
CDR3 protein: CASSDARGSYEQYF

clone size: .
V gene: TRBV7-6
J gene: TRBJ2-3
D gene: .
CDR3 DNA: TGTGCCAGCAGCTTAGGAATGGCCTTCACAGATACGCAGTATTTT
CDR3 protein: CASSLGMAFTDTQYF

clone size: few
V gene: TRBV29-1
J gene: TRBJ2-1
D gene: TRBD2
CDR3 DNA: TGCAGCGTCCACGGACTAGCGGGTACCTACAATGAGCAGTTCTTC
CDR3 protein: CSVHGLAGTYNEQFF

clone size: .
V gene: TRBV7-9
J gene: TRBJ2-6
D gene: .
CDR3 DNA: TGTGCCAGCAGCTTAACCGGGGGTGAGGCCAACGTCCTGACTTTC
CDR3 protein: CASSLTGGEANVLTF

clone size: .
V gene: TRBV14
J gene: TRBJ2-1
D gene: TRBD2
CDR3 DNA: TGTGCCAGCAGCCAAAGAATAGCGGGACTCTACAATGAGCAGTTCTTC
CDR3 protein: CASSQRIAGLYNEQFF

clone size: once
V gene: TRBV27
J gene: TRBJ1-5
D gene: .
CDR3 DNA: TGTGCCAGCAGTTTATGGGGTGGTAGCAATCAGCCCCAGCATTTT
CDR3 protein: CASSLWGGSNQPQHF

clone size: .
V gene: TRBV27
J gene: TRBJ2-1
D gene: .
CDR3 DNA: TGTGCCAGCTCCCCGGACCAGGCTAACAATGAGCAGTTCTTC
CDR3 protein: CASSPDQANNEQFF

clone size: .
V gene: TRBV5-6
J gene: TRBJ2-3
D gene: TRBD2
CDR3 DNA: TGTGCCAGCAGCTGGACTAGCGGGAGAACGGACCCCACAGATACGCAGTATTTT
CDR3 protein: CASSWTSGRTDPTDTQYF

clone size: .
V gene: TRBV11-2
J gene: TRBJ2-1
D gene: TRBD1
CDR3 DNA: TGTGCCAGCAGCTTATTCGCCTCGACAGGGGCAAATGAGCAGTTCTTC
CDR3 protein: CASSLFASTGANEQFF

clone size: few
V gene: TRBV27
J gene: TRBJ2-1
D gene: .
CDR3 DNA: TGTGCCAGCAGTTTATCGGGGGCAGGCAATGAGCAGTTCTTC
CDR3 protein: CASSLSGAGNEQFF

clone size: .
V gene: TRBV29-1
J gene: TRBJ1-4
D gene: .
CDR3 DNA: TGCAGCGTTGAAGACCCAGGGTCTGAAGAAAAACTGTTTTTT
CDR3 protein: CSVEDPGSEEKLFF

clone size: .
V gene: TRBV10-2
J gene: TRBJ1-1
D gene: .
CDR3 DNA: TGCGCCAGCAGTGAGGGGGTTCCCACTGAAGCTTTCTTT
CDR3 protein: CASSEGVPTEAFF

clone size: .
V gene: TRBV19
J gene: TRBJ2-5
D gene: .
CDR3 DNA: TGTGCCAGTAGTGCGGGGGAGACCCAGTACTTC
CDR3 protein: CASSAGETQYF

clone size: once
V gene: TRBV2
J gene: TRBJ1-2
D gene: TRBD1
CDR3 DNA: TGTGCCAGCAGAGACAGGGTCAGGGGCTACACCTTC
CDR3 protein: CASRDRVRGYTF

clone size: few
V gene: TRBV30
J gene: TRBJ2-7
D gene: TRBD2
CDR3 DNA: TGTGCCTGGAATTCACCGGGACTAGCGTTCCCCTACGAGCAGTACTTC
CDR3 protein: CAWNSPGLAFPYEQYF